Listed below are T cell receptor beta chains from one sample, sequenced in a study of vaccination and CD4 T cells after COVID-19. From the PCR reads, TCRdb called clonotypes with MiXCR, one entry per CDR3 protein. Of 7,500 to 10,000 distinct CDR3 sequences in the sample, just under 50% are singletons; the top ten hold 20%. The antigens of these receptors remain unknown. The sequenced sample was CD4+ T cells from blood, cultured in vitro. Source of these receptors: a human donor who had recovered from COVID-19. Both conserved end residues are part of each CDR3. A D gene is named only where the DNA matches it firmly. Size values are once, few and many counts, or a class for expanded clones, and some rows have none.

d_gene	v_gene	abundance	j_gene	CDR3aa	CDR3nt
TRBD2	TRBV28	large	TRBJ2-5	CASSLAGGLGQETQYF	TGTGCCAGCAGCCTAGCGGGGGGACTAGGCCAAGAGACCCAGTACTTC
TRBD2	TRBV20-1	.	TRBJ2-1	CSAGLAGANSYNEQFF	TGCAGTGCCGGACTAGCGGGAGCGAACTCCTACAATGAGCAGTTCTTC
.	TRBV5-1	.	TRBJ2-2	CASSQTGNTGELFF	TGCGCCAGCAGCCAGACAGGGAACACCGGGGAGCTGTTTTTT
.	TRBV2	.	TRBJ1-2	CASSPGQVYGYTF	TGTGCCAGCAGTCCGGGACAAGTTTATGGCTACACCTTC
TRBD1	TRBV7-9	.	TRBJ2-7	CASSTGGPSYEQYF	TGTGCCAGCAGCACAGGGGGCCCAAGCTACGAGCAGTACTTC
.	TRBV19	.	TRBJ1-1	CASSASRSNTEAFF	TGTGCCAGTAGTGCATCTAGGTCGAACACTGAAGCTTTCTTT
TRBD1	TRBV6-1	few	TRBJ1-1	CASRTGTALRDTEAFF	TGTGCCAGCAGGACCGGGACAGCCCTTCGGGACACTGAAGCTTTCTTT
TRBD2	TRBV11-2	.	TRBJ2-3	CASSILAGGNADTQYF	TGTGCCAGCAGCATTCTAGCGGGAGGGAACGCAGATACGCAGTATTTT
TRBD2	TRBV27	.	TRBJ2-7	CASSPGLAGIYEQYF	TGTGCCAGCAGTCCGGGACTAGCGGGGATCTACGAGCAGTACTTC
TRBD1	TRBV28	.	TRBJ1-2	CASSSSATGQGAFGYTF	TGTGCCAGCAGTTCTTCTGCCACTGGACAGGGGGCGTTTGGCTACACCTTC
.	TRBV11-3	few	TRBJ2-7	CASSSGWGTYEQYF	TGTGCCAGCAGCTCTGGGTGGGGGACCTACGAGCAGTACTTC
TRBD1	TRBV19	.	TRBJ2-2	CASSQGAYTGELFF	TGTGCCAGTAGCCAGGGGGCATACACCGGGGAGCTGTTTTTT
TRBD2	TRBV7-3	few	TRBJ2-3	CASSPTSSTDTQYF	TGTGCCAGCAGCCCGACTAGCAGCACAGATACGCAGTATTTT
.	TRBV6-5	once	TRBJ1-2	CASSSTRQWGYTF	TGTGCCAGCAGTTCAACTCGACAGTGGGGCTACACCTTC
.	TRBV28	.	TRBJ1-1	CASSPDRDIEAFF	TGTGCCAGCAGTCCGGACAGAGACATTGAAGCTTTCTTT
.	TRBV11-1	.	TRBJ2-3	CASSLWGGREDTQYF	TGTGCCAGCAGCTTATGGGGGGGCCGGGAAGATACGCAGTATTTT
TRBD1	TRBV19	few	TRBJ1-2	CASSTLWTGRDGYTF	TGTGCCAGTAGTACCCTGTGGACAGGACGGGATGGCTACACCTTC
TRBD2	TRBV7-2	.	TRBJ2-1	CASRGGASGAYNEQFF	TGTGCCAGCAGGGGTGGGGCTAGCGGAGCGTACAATGAGCAGTTCTTC
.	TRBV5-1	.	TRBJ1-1	CASSLTAVNTEAFF	TGCGCCAGCAGCTTAACGGCAGTGAACACTGAAGCTTTCTTT
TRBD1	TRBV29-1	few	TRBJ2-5	CSVVRQGDRETQYF	TGCAGCGTTGTAAGGCAGGGGGACCGGGAGACCCAGTACTTC
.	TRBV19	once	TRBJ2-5	CASREPPQETQYF	TGTGCCAGCAGAGAGCCCCCCCAAGAGACCCAGTACTTC
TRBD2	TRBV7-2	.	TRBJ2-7	CASSLIAGAPHEQYF	TGTGCCAGCAGCTTGATAGCGGGAGCCCCCCACGAGCAGTACTTC
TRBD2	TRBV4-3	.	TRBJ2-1	CASSQEGGRARNEQFF	TGCGCCAGCAGCCAAGAGGGTGGGAGGGCTCGAAATGAGCAGTTCTTC
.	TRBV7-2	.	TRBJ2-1	CASISSVSSYNEQFF	TGTGCCAGCATTTCTAGCGTGAGCTCCTACAATGAGCAGTTCTTC
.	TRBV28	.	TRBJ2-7	CASSPPGHHSYEQYF	TGTGCCAGCAGTCCCCCGGGACACCATTCCTACGAGCAGTACTTC
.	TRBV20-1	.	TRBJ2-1	CSASGRPYNEQFF	TGCAGTGCCTCGGGACGCCCCTACAATGAGCAGTTCTTC
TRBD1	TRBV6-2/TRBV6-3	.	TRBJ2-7	CASSYSPGGHYEQYF	TGTGCCAGCAGTTACTCCCCAGGGGGCCACTACGAGCAGTACTTC
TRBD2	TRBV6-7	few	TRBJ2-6	CASSLAGLVSGANVLTF	TGTGCCAGCAGCCTGGCGGGACTAGTCTCTGGGGCCAACGTCCTGACTTTC
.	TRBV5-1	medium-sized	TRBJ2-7	CASSPTGLRSYEQYF	TGCGCCAGCAGCCCGACGGGACTGCGCTCCTACGAGCAGTACTTC
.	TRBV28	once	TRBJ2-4	CASSLFETEQYF	TGTGCCAGCAGTTTATTCGAAACGGAGCAGTACTTC
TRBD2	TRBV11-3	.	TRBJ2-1	CASSGLAGPYNEQFF	TGTGCCAGCAGTGGACTAGCGGGTCCTTACAATGAGCAGTTCTTC
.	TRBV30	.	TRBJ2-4	CAWSPDNRLQYF	TGTGCCTGGAGTCCTGACAATCGGCTTCAGTACTTC
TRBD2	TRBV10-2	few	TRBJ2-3	CASSETSGRASTSTDTQYF	TGCGCCAGCAGTGAGACTAGCGGGAGGGCCTCAACTAGCACAGATACGCAGTATTTT
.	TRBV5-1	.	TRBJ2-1	CASSLVGGLYNEQFF	TGCGCCAGCAGCTTGGTGGGGGGATTATACAATGAGCAGTTCTTC
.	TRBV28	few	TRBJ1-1	CASGSGIYTEAFF	TGTGCCAGCGGCTCAGGGATATACACTGAAGCTTTCTTT
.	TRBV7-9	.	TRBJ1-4	CASSQREDEKLFF	TGTGCCAGCAGTCAGCGGGAGGATGAAAAACTGTTTTTT
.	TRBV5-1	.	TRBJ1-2	CASSLNYDRTYNYGYTF	TGCGCCAGCAGCTTGAACTACGACAGAACCTATAACTATGGCTACACCTTC
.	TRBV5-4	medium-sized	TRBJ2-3	CASSLIPELTDTQYF	TGTGCCAGCAGCTTAATCCCCGAACTCACAGATACGCAGTATTTT
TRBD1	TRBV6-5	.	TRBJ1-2	CASSYHGQGNGYTF	TGTGCCAGCAGTTACCACGGACAGGGGAATGGCTACACCTTC
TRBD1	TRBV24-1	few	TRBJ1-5	CATSGTGDSNQPQHF	TGTGCCACCAGTGGGACAGGTGATAGCAATCAGCCCCAGCATTTT
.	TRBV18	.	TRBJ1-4	CASSHTRDTNEKLFF	TGTGCCAGCTCACACACCCGGGACACCAATGAAAAACTGTTTTTT
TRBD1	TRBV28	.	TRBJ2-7	CASSGTGTLFYEQYF	TGTGCCAGCAGTGGGACAGGGACGCTCTTCTACGAGCAGTACTTC
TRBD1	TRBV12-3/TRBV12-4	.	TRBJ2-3	CASSPRRQGADTQYF	TGTGCCAGCAGCCCAAGGAGACAGGGGGCTGATACGCAGTATTTT
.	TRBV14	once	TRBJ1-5	CASSADRAGNQPQHF	TGTGCCAGCAGCGCGGACCGAGCGGGCAATCAGCCCCAGCATTTT
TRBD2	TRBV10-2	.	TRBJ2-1	CASSERGGIRPYNEQFF	TGCGCCAGCAGTGAAAGGGGAGGGATTCGACCCTACAATGAGCAGTTCTTC
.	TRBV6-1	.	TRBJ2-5	CASSRGRDQAWETQYF	TGTGCCAGCAGCAGGGGTCGGGACCAGGCGTGGGAGACCCAGTACTTC
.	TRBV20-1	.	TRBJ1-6	CSGVAGNSPLHF	TGCAGTGGGGTTGCGGGTAATTCACCCCTCCACTTT
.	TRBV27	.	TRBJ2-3	CASSLSGSRTDTQYF	TGTGCCAGCAGTTTATCGGGTTCACGCACAGATACGCAGTATTTT
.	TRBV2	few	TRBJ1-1	CASSGYKGKSTEAFF	TGTGCCAGCAGTGGATATAAGGGAAAGAGTACTGAAGCTTTCTTT
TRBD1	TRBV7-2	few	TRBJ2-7	CASSRDRGPYEQYF	TGTGCCAGCAGCCGGGACAGGGGCCCCTACGAGCAGTACTTC
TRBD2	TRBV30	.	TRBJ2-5	CAWSTRGTRKETQYF	TGTGCCTGGAGTACCCGCGGGACTAGAAAAGAGACCCAGTACTTC
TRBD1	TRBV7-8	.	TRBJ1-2	CASSLDRDRYYGYTF	TGTGCCAGCAGCTTAGATCGGGACAGGTACTATGGCTACACCTTC